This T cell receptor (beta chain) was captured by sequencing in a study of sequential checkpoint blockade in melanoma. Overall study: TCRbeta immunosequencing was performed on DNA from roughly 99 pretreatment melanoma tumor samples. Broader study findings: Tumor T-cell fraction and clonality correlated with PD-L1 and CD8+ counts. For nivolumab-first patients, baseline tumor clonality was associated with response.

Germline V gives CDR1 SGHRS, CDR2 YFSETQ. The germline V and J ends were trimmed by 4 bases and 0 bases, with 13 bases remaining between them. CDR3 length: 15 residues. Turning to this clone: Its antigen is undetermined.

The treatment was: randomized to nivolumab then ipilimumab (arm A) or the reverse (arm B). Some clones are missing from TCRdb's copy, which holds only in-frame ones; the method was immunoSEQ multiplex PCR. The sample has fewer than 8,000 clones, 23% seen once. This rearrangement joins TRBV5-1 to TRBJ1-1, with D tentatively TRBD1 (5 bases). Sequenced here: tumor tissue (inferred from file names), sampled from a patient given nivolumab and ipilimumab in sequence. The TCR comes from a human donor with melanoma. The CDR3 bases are TGCGCCAGCAGCCGGGAGGGGCTACTGAACACTGAAGCTTTCTTT. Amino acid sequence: CASSREGLLNTEAFF.